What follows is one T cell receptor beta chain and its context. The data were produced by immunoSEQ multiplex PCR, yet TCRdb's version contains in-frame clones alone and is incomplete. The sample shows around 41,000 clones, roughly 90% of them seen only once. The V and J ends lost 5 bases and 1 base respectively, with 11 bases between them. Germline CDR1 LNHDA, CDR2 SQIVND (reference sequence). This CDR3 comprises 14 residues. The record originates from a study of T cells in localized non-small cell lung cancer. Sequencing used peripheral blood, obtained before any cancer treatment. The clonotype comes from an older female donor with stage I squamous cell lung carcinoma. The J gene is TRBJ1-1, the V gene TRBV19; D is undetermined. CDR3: CASSPQTSNTEAFF. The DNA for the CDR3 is TGTGCCAGTAGTCCACAGACCTCGAACACTGAAGCTTTCTTT.